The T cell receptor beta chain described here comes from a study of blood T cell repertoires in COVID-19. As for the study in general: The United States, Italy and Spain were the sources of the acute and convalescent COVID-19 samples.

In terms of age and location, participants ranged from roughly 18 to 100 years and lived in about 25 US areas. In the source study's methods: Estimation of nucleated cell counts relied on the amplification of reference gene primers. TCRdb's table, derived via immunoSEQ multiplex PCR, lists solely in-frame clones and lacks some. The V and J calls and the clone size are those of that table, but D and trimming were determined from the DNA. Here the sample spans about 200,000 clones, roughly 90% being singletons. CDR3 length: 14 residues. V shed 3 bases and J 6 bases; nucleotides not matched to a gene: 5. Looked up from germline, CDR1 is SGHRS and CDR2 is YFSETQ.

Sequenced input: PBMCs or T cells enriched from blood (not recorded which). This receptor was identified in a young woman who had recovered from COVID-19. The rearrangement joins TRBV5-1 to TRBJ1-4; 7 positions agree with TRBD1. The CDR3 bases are TGCGCCAGCAGCTGGCAGGGGGAGGATGAAAAACTGTTTTTT. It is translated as CASSWQGEDEKLFF.